This T cell receptor beta chain was captured in a study of T cells in Graves' hyperthyroidism and ophthalmopathy. This clonotype has only a few counts. The investigators amplified TCR beta CDR3 regions from RNA transcripts. Primed by the HTBI set, a first-round RT-PCR was run on the TCR CDR3. TCRdb processed the multiplex PCR reads anew with MiXCR; each CDR3 protein has one entry. The repertoire holds roughly 400,000 distinct CDR3 sequences, with roughly an eighth as singletons. The specimen sequenced was blood. This TCR was sampled from a man aged 50-60 years with Graves' ophthalmopathy.

CDR3 in amino acids: CASSLTGDGYTF. CDR3 nucleotides: TGTGCCAGCAGCTTGACAGGGGATGGCTACACCTTC. J is TRBJ1-2 and V is TRBV7-9; 8 bases are a match to TRBD1. The germline gives CDR1 SEHNR, CDR2 FQNEAQ (reference sequence). V trimming: 3 bases; J trimming: 6 bases; junction bases outside the gene matches: 0. The CDR3 has 12 residues.